This TCR beta chain was recorded in a study of beta chain features in type 1 diabetes. Germline CDR1 reads SGHRS; CDR2 reads YFSETQ. The length of the CDR3 is 14 residues. With 1 base removed from V and 3 bases from J, the gap between germline ends came to 10 bases. The isolated RNA, all of it, was reverse transcribed, so expressed TCRB transcripts were what got sequenced. Here immunoSEQ multiplex PCR was the method, and the copy in TCRdb shows in-frame clones only, minus some. The sample yields about 39,000 clones, approximately 49% seen once. The chain joins TRBV5-1 to TRBJ1-2; D not resolved. Sample: central memory CD4+ T cells from blood. This clonotype originated in a woman younger than 30 in good health. The CDR3 nucleotides read TGCGCCAGCAGCTTGACGGCAGGCGACTATGGCTACACCTTC. As protein: CASSLTAGDYGYTF.